The subject of this entry is one T cell receptor (beta chain). Other DNA sequences from this sample encode an identical CDR3 as well. The sample belongs to a study of blood T cell repertoires in COVID-19. Per the original methods: The authors estimated nucleated cell counts from reference gene primer amplification. Clones were sequenced by immunoSEQ multiplex PCR, and TCRdb holds only the in-frame ones, with some missing. V and J calls and clone size are given by that table; D and trimming were obtained from the DNA. The data contain 110,000 or so clones, around 85% of them seen just once; the ten biggest clones take up 5% to 6%. The germline V gene has CDR1 SGHTA and CDR2 FQGNSA. CDR3 length equals 14 residues. With V trimmed by 3 bases and J by 0 bases, 2 bases remained unmatched.

V and J are TRBV7-2 and TRBJ2-7; TRBD2 matches at 7 bases. The sequencing sample was made of peripheral blood. This clonotype was sampled from an older woman with COVID-19, enrolled during active disease. The CDR3 DNA reads TGTGCCAGCAGCTTCGGGGGGTCCTCCTACGAGCAGTACTTC. This encodes CASSFGGSSYEQYF.